The sequence of this TCR beta chain was determined in a study of beta chain features in type 1 diabetes. Study-level background: There were 90 million to 110 million sorted cells examined across all samples. Broader study findings: The naive, central memory and Treg TCRB repertoires showed an apparent similarity that was greater among patients than among healthy donors. Possibly, sequencing cDNA over-represented cells that had high TCR expression levels.

Purity exceeding 98% was reached by all sorted populations. What was sequenced were expressed TCRB transcripts, since all of the isolated RNA had been reverse transcribed. Sequencing used immunoSEQ multiplex PCR; TCRdb keeps in-frame clones, though not all of them. Of over 700,000 clones listed, roughly 15% are singletons. Germline CDR1 KGHSH, CDR2 LQKENI. Trimming cost V 5 bases and J 2 bases, with 7 bases left between them. The CDR3 contains 12 residues. This clone has just a few counts. What it binds is not known. V gene TRBV18 combines with J gene TRBJ2-7; D is uncertain. Material for sequencing was naive CD4+ T cells from blood. The receptor comes from a woman under 30 in good health. The CDR3 DNA reads TGTGCCAGCTCATTAGAGACCTACGAGCAGTACTTC. Amino acid sequence: CASSLETYEQYF.